The 24 T cell receptor beta chains presented below share a single source sample, sequenced in a study of regulatory T cells in long-lasting Graves disease. With iRepertoire HTBI primers and Arm-PCR of CDR3 regions, TCR beta libraries were built. Via MiXCR, TCRdb re-called the multiplex PCR reads, giving one row per CDR3 protein. Of approximately 440,000 distinct CDR3 sequences in the sample, roughly 16% were seen once. Stated time point: newly diagnosed GD, antithyroid drugs for less than 3 months. Researchers made the TCR library from RNA that was extracted from PBMCs. The data were also submitted as part of a second study, on T cells in Graves' hyperthyroidism and ophthalmopathy.

Sequenced here: peripheral blood mononuclear cells (PBMCs), sampled at new diagnosis, from a patient treated with antithyroid drugs. Receptors were obtained from a man aged 40-49 years with Graves disease.

This clonotype was seen more than once but under ten times. This rearrangement joins TRBV20-1 to TRBJ2-7; D uncertain. Germline CDR1 and CDR2: DFQATT and SNEGSKA (reference sequence). The ends were cut back, 1 base at V and 0 bases at J, with 28 bases in the middle. The CDR3 has 20 residues. The CDR3 nucleotides are TGCAGTGCTAGAGGTCAGCAGTTTTCGGAGCCCAGGTTAAGCTCCTACGAGCAGTACTTC. As protein: CSARGQQFSEPRLSSYEQYF.

This clonotype was observed many times. The chain recombines TRBV12-3 or TRBV12-4 with TRBJ1-2; D remains unclear. This CDR3 comprises 17 residues. Trimming took off 3 bases at V and 0 bases at J, with 17 bases between the two ends. The CDR3 loop reads CASSFWGAEPANYGYTF. CDR3 DNA: TGTGCCAGCAGTTTTTGGGGAGCTGAACCCGCTAACTATGGCTACACCTTC.

This clonotype has ten or more counts. This chain connects TRBV3-1 to TRBJ1-1; TRBD1 aligns across 11 bases. Germline V gene sequence: CDR1 LGHDT, CDR2 YNNKEL (reference sequence). CDR3 length: 14 residues. Losses at the gene ends were 3 bases for V and 4 bases for J; bases not matched to a gene: 1. The chain's CDR3 is CASSQGTGGTEAFF. CDR3 bases: TGTGCCAGCAGCCAGGGGACAGGGGGCACTGAAGCTTTCTTT.

In this sample, this clonotype turned up a few times. The junction and the germline gene differ at one end; a read error may be behind it. V is TRBV27 and J is TRBJ2-7; D might be TRBD2 (6 bases). The CDR3 has 13 residues. Germline-derived CDR1 and CDR2 are MNHEY and SMNVEV (reference sequence). Written as DNA, the CDR3 is TGTGCCAGCAGTTTATTAGACGGGAGCAACTCCGCCTTC. This sequence encodes CASSLLDGSNSAF.

This clonotype has just a few counts. A read error may produce the germline difference seen at one junction end. The J gene is TRBJ2-1, the V gene TRBV27; no definite D call. CDR1 and CDR2 from the germline V gene are MNHEY and SMNVEV (reference sequence). The CDR3 has 15 residues. CDR3 nucleotides: TGTACCAGCAGTTACCTACCAAGTACATACAATGAGCAGTTCTTC. This codes for CTSSYLPSTYNEQFF.

This clonotype was counted ten times or more. The chain links TRBV7-2 to TRBJ2-1; TRBD1 agrees at 7 bases. The CDR3 spans 14 residues. V shed 5 bases, J shed 3 bases, and the junction held 4 bases outside the gene matches. The germline V gene encodes CDR1 SGHTA and CDR2 FQGNSA. For the CDR3, the DNA is TGTGCCAGCAGCACGGGACAGATCTACAATGAGCAGTTCTTC. It translates to CASSTGQIYNEQFF.

V is TRBV29-1 and J is TRBJ2-3, with TRBD1 matching 8 bases. The J call may be mistaken, given a closer DNA end match to TRBJ2-5. This CDR3 spans 11 amino acids. The germline V gene has CDR1 SQVTM and CDR2 ANQGSEA. The CDR3 nucleotides read TGCAGCGCATGGACAGGGGAGACCCAGTACTTC. Its translation: CSAWTGETQYF.

Worth noting for this clonotype: A much larger clone lies a single base off, so this may be a read error. This sequence joins TRBV6-1 and TRBJ1-5; 10 nucleotides match TRBD1. J lost 6 bases, V lost 3 bases, and 8 bases had no gene match. This CDR3 spans 16 amino acids. Germline V gene data show CDR1 as MNHNS and CDR2 as SASEGT. CDR3 nucleotides: TGTGCCAGCAGTGACGAGACAGGGGGCAGGGGTCAGCCCCAGCATTTT. It yields the protein CASSDETGGRGQPQHF.

About this clonotype itself: This may stem from a read error, because a much larger clone lies one nucleotide away. This sequence joins TRBV24-1 and TRBJ2-1; D gene unclear. The CDR3 length is 15 residues. Germline CDR1 reads KGHDR; CDR2 reads SFDVKD. CDR3 loop: CATGDRGALHNEQFF. The CDR3 region has the DNA TGTGCCACCGGTGATCGTGGAGCCCTCCACAATGAGCAGTTCTTC.

CDR3 coding DNA: TGTGCCAGCAGTTTATTGCCCCCTAGTACCGATGAGCAGTTCTTC. It encodes CASSLLPPSTDEQFF. The rearrangement uses TRBV28 and TRBJ2-1; D uncertain. V lost 1 base and J lost 8, with 15 bases in between. The CDR3 runs to 15 residues. The germline V gene has CDR1 MDHEN and CDR2 SYDVKM.

This clonotype showed up just a few times. The chain links TRBV20-1 to TRBJ2-3; 7 bases are a match to TRBD2. Germline values: CDR1 DFQATT, CDR2 SNEGSKA (reference sequence). There are 17 residues in the CDR3. The trim removed 2 bases at V and 3 bases at J, leaving 14 bases unmatched. The chain's CDR3 is CSARTLTPGGWTDTQYF. CDR3 coding DNA: TGCAGTGCTAGAACGTTAACTCCGGGAGGTTGGACAGATACGCAGTATTTT.

This clonotype was observed a handful of times. The chain is built from TRBV29-1 and TRBJ2-7, with 10 bases matching TRBD1. In germline, CDR1 is SQVTM, CDR2 ANQGSEA. Trimming cost V 4 bases and J 0 bases; bases outside gene matches: 6. The CDR3 loop spans 15 amino acids. The CDR3 here is CSVGGRTGGSYEQYF. CDR3 DNA sequence: TGCAGCGTTGGGGGAAGGACAGGGGGCTCCTACGAGCAGTACTTC.

This chain joins TRBV4-1 and TRBJ2-3; D perhaps matches TRBD2 (6 bases). The CDR3 runs 14 residues. V lost 4 bases and J 5 bases, leaving 13 bases between the germline ends. Germline CDR1 MGHRA, CDR2 YSYEKL. CDR3: CASSLTPGEDTQYF. The CDR3 region has the DNA TGCGCCAGCAGCCTCACTCCGGGGGAAGATACGCAGTATTTT.

This clonotype came up many times. The CDR3 loop is CASSPGPADEQFF. CDR3 sequence (DNA): TGTGCCAGCTCACCGGGCCCGGCGGATGAGCAGTTCTTC. J is TRBJ2-1 and V is TRBV18; D is unresolved. Per germline, CDR1 KGHSH and CDR2 LQKENI. This CDR3 is 13 amino acids long. Deletions cut 3 bases from V and 8 bases from J, with 11 bases between.

As for this clonotype: The junction departs from the called germline gene at one end, perhaps through a read error. The chain links TRBV7-9 to TRBJ2-1; TRBD1 is a possible D gene (6 bases). Germline-derived CDR1 and CDR2 are SEHNR and FQNEAQ (reference sequence). The CDR3 length is 16 residues. The CDR3, as DNA: TGTGTCAGCAGCTTAGAGAAGGACAGCCCGCTCAATGAGCAGTTCTTC. Protein sequence: CVSSLEKDSPLNEQFF.

In its sample, this clonotype was seen a few times. One junction end disagrees with the germline gene, perhaps due to a read error. The chain is built from TRBV10-1 and TRBJ2-3, with 10 positions matching TRBD2. CDR1 and CDR2 from the germline V gene are WNHNN and SYGVQD (reference sequence). This CDR3 is 17 amino acids long. The CDR3 sequence: CASSSLTSGYKSDTQYF. Here the CDR3 DNA reads TGTGCCAGCAGTTCTCTGACTAGCGGGTATAAATCAGATACGCAGTATTTT.

In this sample, this clonotype turned up many times. The genes are TRBV3-1 and TRBJ2-7; maybe TRBD1 (6 bases). Trimming took 0 bases from V and 3 from J, leaving 9 bases between them. The V gene's germline CDR1 is LGHDT and CDR2 YNNKEL (reference sequence). This CDR3 has 14 amino acids. The CDR3 sequence: CASSQDQGGYEQYF. CDR3 DNA sequence: TGTGCCAGCAGCCAAGATCAAGGGGGCTACGAGCAGTACTTC.

Comments on this clonotype: A much larger clone differs from this one at a single base, so this may be a read error. This CDR3 reads CASSQAWGGTPQETQYF. The CDR3 DNA reads TGTGCCAGCAGCCAAGCCTGGGGCGGGACTCCACAAGAGACCCAGTACTTC. V is TRBV3-1 and J is TRBJ2-5; tentative D call: TRBD2 (6 bases). V dropped 1 base and J dropped 2 bases, with 17 bases sitting between them. This CDR3 is 17 amino acids long. Germline loops: CDR1 LGHDT, CDR2 YNNKEL (reference sequence).

Only a few counts were recorded for this clonotype. The rearrangement joins TRBV12-3 or TRBV12-4 to TRBJ2-1; D is ambiguous. V lost 6 bases and J 0 bases, leaving 12 bases between the germline ends. This CDR3 has 15 residues. The CDR3 region is CASRAWSSSYNEQFF. CDR3 nucleotides: TGTGCCAGCAGGGCCTGGTCAAGCTCCTACAATGAGCAGTTCTTC.

The chain is built from TRBV4-1 and TRBJ1-4; D is uncertain. This CDR3 comprises 14 residues. V was pared by 4 bases and J by 3 bases, with 9 bases between. Germline V lookup: CDR1 MGHRA, CDR2 YSYEKL. As DNA, the CDR3 is TGCGCCAGCAGCCCCCGAGCGGCTAATGAAAAACTGTTTTTT. Its protein is CASSPRAANEKLFF.

The chain is built from TRBV6-1 and TRBJ2-5, with 7 bases identical to TRBD2. In germline, CDR1 is MNHNS, CDR2 SASEGT. CDR3 length: 11 amino acids. The trim removed 10 bases at V and 4 bases at J, leaving 3 bases unmatched. The DNA of the CDR3 is TGTGCCACCAGGGAGGGAGAGACCCAGTACTTC. Translating gives CATREGETQYF.

The chain is built from TRBV7-9 and TRBJ1-1; D is unresolved. Germline lookup yields CDR1 SEHNR and CDR2 FQNEAQ (reference sequence). Deletions cut 0 bases from V and 3 bases from J, with 14 bases between. This CDR3 is 16 amino acids long. The CDR3 bases are TGTGCCAGCAGCTTAGCCGAGCGCGGCGGGGACACTGAAGCTTTCTTT. It codes for CASSLAERGGDTEAFF. Variable domain in full (rest from reference TRBV7-9 and TRBJ1-1): DTGVSQNPRHKITKRGQNVTFRCDPISEHNRLYWYRQTLGQGPEFLTYFQNEAQLEKSRLLSDRFSAERPKGSFSTLEIQRTEQGDSAMYLCASSLAERGGDTEAFFGQGTRLTVV.

The gene calls are TRBV2 and TRBJ2-5; 9 positions match TRBD1. Matching the DNA end better, TRBJ2-1 makes the J call doubtful. The CDR3 consists of 14 residues. CDR1 and CDR2 from the germline V gene are SNHLY and FYNNEI. CDR3 bases: TGTGCCAGCAGCCGGGACAGGGTTTACAATGAGCAGTTCTTC. Translated: CASSRDRVYNEQFF.

The CDR3 sequence: CSVTKGGTTDTQYF. The CDR3 DNA follows: TGCAGCGTTACCAAGGGGGGGACCACAGATACGCAGTATTTT. The chain joins TRBV29-1 to TRBJ2-3, with D possibly being TRBD2 (7 bases). The CDR3 spans 14 residues. V was clipped by 5 bases and J by 2 bases, with 14 bases between them. Looked up from germline, CDR1 is SQVTM and CDR2 is ANQGSEA.